Included here is one TCR beta chain sequence, with context. Its matching antigen is unknown. This entry belongs to a study of identifying expanded T cells in peripheral blood. Collection occurred without any documented infections or immune events in donors. This table comes from immunoSEQ multiplex PCR, and its TCRdb copy is limited to in-frame clones, with some not included. The sample has around 130,000 clones; 65% to 90% are singletons. Notes on the study in general: Clone count variance between roughly 2-week samples rose with total template count. Technical replicates showed around 1.1 changed clones; approximately two weeks 15 to 20; four weeks 19.

Input material: blood. The TCR was taken from a person between 18 and 69 years old in good health.

CDR3 sequence reads: CASSQGLQSYNEQFF. Here the CDR3 DNA reads TGCGCCAGCAGCCAGGGACTCCAATCCTACAATGAGCAGTTCTTC. The rearrangement links TRBV4-3 to TRBJ2-1, with D perhaps TRBD2 (6 bases). The CDR3 runs 15 residues. V was cut by 3 bases and J by 1 base, with 10 bases left in between. CDR1 is LGHNA, CDR2 YSLEER, per germline.